The 8 T cell receptor beta chains below were found in one sample sequenced in a study of blood T cells in healthy people across ages. Then a second PCR, running roughly 7 to 11 cycles, was carried out with a sample-barcoded 5' primer and a J-beta primer mix. TCRdb re-called the 5' RACE reads through MiXCR, storing one row per CDR3 protein. The sample records more than 1 million distinct CDR3 sequences, under 55% being singletons. The source material was blood. Receptor source: a woman aged 60 to 75 in good health.

This sequence joins TRBV5-1 and TRBJ2-1; weak D call: TRBD1 (6 bases). CDR3 length: 15 residues. CDR1 SGHRS and CDR2 YFSETQ come from the germline V gene. V lost 3 bases and J 9 bases, leaving 19 bases between the germline ends. The CDR3 sequence is CASSSLGGRDSEQFF. DNA of the CDR3: TGCGCCAGCAGCTCTTTAGGGGGAAGGGATAGTGAGCAGTTCTTC.

This clonotype was counted a few times. V gene TRBV7-9 combines with J gene TRBJ2-7; 9 nucleotides align to TRBD2. The ends lost 2 bases at V and 4 bases at J; junction bases unmatched: 12. CDR1 SEHNR and CDR2 FQNEAQ come from the germline V gene (reference sequence). The CDR3 extends over 17 amino acids. The CDR3 here is CASSLSSGRRGGYEQYF. In DNA, the CDR3 is TGTGCCAGCAGCTTAAGTAGCGGGAGAAGAGGCGGATACGAGCAGTACTTC.

The rearrangement uses TRBV5-1 and TRBJ2-3; no reliable D call. Trimming removed 1 base at V and 3 bases at J, with 9 bases between. The CDR3 is made up of 14 amino acids. Germline V gene data show CDR1 as SGHRS and CDR2 as YFSETQ. The CDR3 here is CASSLKAFTDTQYF. DNA of the CDR3: TGCGCCAGCAGCTTGAAGGCTTTTACAGATACGCAGTATTTT.

The V and J genes are TRBV7-9 and TRBJ2-2; D unresolved. The V gene's germline CDR1 is SEHNR and CDR2 FQNEAQ (reference sequence). The ends were cut back, 0 bases at V and 0 bases at J, with 8 bases in the middle. There are 16 residues in the CDR3. The CDR3 DNA reads as TGTGCCAGCAGCTTAGCGCAGGCCGCGAACACCGGGGAGCTGTTTTTT. This gives the protein CASSLAQAANTGELFF.

The chain uses TRBV11-2 and TRBJ2-7, with D possibly being TRBD2 (6 bases). V was trimmed by 1 base and J by 0 bases, leaving 13 bases between them. The CDR3 totals 16 residues. Germline CDR1 and CDR2: SGHAT and FQNNGV. Here the CDR3 reads CASSLAGGTLSYEQYF. The CDR3, as DNA: TGTGCCAGCAGCTTAGCGGGCGGGACCCTCTCCTACGAGCAGTACTTC.

The chain has TRBV29-1 and TRBJ2-1, with a possible D match to TRBD1 (6 bases). V was shortened by 4 bases and J by 6 bases, with 10 bases between the two germline ends. The CDR3 spans 12 residues. Per the germline V gene, CDR1 is SQVTM and CDR2 is ANQGSEA. CDR3 sequence reads: CSVAQGFNEQFF. The DNA of the CDR3 is TGCAGCGTTGCACAGGGATTCAATGAGCAGTTCTTC.

The chain uses TRBV20-1 and TRBJ2-1; TRBD2 matches at 7 bases. This CDR3 is built from 15 residues. Germline V CDR1 and CDR2: DFQATT, SNEGSKA (reference sequence). V was clipped by 3 bases and J by 2 bases; unmatched bases: 7. The DNA for the CDR3 is TGCAGTGCTAGGAAAGGAGGGACTACCTACAATGAGCAGTTCTTC. It is translated as CSARKGGTTYNEQFF.

This clonotype was seen a few times. The chain joins TRBV5-5 to TRBJ2-5, with TRBD1 as a possible D gene (5 bases). V lost 1 base and J lost 4, with 14 bases in between. Looked up from germline, CDR1 is SGHKS and CDR2 is YYEKEE (reference sequence). The CDR3 spans 15 residues. In DNA, the CDR3 is TGTGCCAGCAGCTTGTTTTCAGGGAAAAGAGAGACCCAGTACTTC. Its translation is CASSLFSGKRETQYF.